The subject of this entry is one T cell receptor (beta chain). No antigen is known for it. This entry comes from a study of regulatory T cells in long-lasting Graves disease. Study in general: Persistence in Graves' disease denoted antithyroid drug use beyond 5 years alongside positive TSH receptor antibodies. Study-wide results and limits: Results may be inaccurate due to the small sample size. It was in persistent disease that TRBV28, TRBJ1-2 and TRBJ2-5 were favored. Lower TCR diversity characterized persistent Graves' patients relative to newly diagnosed patients.

Germline V gives CDR1 MNHNS, CDR2 SASEGT. V dropped 8 bases and J dropped 3 bases, with 11 bases sitting between them. This CDR3 has 13 residues. Time point denoted: persistent/refractory GD, antithyroid drugs over 5 years with positive TRAb. Making the TCR library involved RNA that had been extracted from PBMCs. CDR3-region Arm-PCR and iRepertoire HTBI primers produced the TCR beta libraries. TCRdb called the multiplex PCR reads again in MiXCR, with one record for every CDR3 protein. The sample lists 500,000 to 800,000 distinct CDR3 sequences, around 30% occurring once. The material sequenced was peripheral blood mononuclear cells (PBMCs), taken when the disease was refractory, from a patient treated with antithyroid drugs. J is TRBJ1-5 and V is TRBV6-1; D may be TRBD1 (6 bases). This clonotype was sampled from a female donor with Graves disease. The CDR3 spells CASLRGHNQPQHF. In DNA form, the CDR3 reads TGTGCCAGCCTTCGGGGACACAATCAGCCCCAGCATTTT.